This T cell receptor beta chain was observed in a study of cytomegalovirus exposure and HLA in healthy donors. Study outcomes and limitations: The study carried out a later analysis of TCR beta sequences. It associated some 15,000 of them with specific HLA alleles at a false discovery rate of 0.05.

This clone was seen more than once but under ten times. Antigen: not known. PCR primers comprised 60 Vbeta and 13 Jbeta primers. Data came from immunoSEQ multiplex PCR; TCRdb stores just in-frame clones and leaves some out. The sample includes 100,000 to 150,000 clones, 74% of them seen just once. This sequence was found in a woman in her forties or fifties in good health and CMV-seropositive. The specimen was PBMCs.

This CDR3 reads CASSLEQGRNEKLFF. The CDR3 coding sequence is TGCGCCAGCAGCTTGGAGCAGGGGCGCAATGAAAAACTGTTTTTT. The genes are TRBV5-1 and TRBJ1-4; D possibly corresponds to TRBD1 (6 bases). The germline V gene has CDR1 SGHRS and CDR2 YFSETQ. The CDR3 totals 15 residues. V lost 0 bases to trimming and J lost 5 bases, with 11 bases between them. The whole variable domain, remainder taken from reference TRBV5-1 and TRBJ1-4, is KAGVTQTPRYLIKTRGQQVTLSCSPISGHRSVSWYQQTPGQGLQFLFEYFSETQRNKGNFPGRFSGRQFSNSRSEMNVSTLELGDSALYLCASSLEQGRNEKLFFGSGTQLSVL.